This T cell receptor beta chain appears in the sequencing data of a study of shared clonotypes between healthy human individuals. Study-level results: For naive CD4 cells, roughly 4.8% of clonotypes were shared across a handful of donors.

Selected positively for CCR7 and CD45RO-negative, naive CD8 cells excluded terminally differentiated effector memory CD45RA+ cells. Method: immunoSEQ multiplex PCR; TCRdb's copy keeps in-frame clones and lacks some. The sample shows hundreds of thousands of clones, around 96% of them seen only once. Trimming cost V 4 bases and J 5 bases; bases outside gene matches: 11. The V gene's germline CDR1 is MNHEY and CDR2 SMNVEV (reference sequence). CDR3 length equals 16 residues. Remarks on this clone: Its antigen is not known.

The genes are TRBV27 and TRBJ2-1; 7 bases agree with TRBD1. The TCR was taken from a woman aged 30 to 39 in good health. The sequenced material came from naive CD8+ T cells sorted from blood. CDR3 in amino acids: CASSSARGQGDNEQFF. As DNA, the CDR3 is TGTGCCAGCAGTTCCGCCCGGGGCCAGGGGGACAATGAGCAGTTCTTC.